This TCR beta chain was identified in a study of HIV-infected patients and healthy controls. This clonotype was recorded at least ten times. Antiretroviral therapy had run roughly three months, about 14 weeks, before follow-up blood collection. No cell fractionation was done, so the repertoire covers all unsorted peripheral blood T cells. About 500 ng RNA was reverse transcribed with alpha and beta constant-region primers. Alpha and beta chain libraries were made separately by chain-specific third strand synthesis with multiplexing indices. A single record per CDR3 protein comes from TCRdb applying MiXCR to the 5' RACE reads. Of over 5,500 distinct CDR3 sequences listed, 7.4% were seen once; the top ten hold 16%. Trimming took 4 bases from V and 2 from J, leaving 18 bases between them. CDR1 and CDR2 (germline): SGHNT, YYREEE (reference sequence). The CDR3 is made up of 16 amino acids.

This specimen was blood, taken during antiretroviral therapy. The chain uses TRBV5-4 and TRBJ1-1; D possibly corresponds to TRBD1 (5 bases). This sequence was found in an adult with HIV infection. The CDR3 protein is CASSTSWGVANTEAFF. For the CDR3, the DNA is TGTGCCAGCAGCACCTCCTGGGGGGTCGCCAACACTGAAGCTTTCTTT.